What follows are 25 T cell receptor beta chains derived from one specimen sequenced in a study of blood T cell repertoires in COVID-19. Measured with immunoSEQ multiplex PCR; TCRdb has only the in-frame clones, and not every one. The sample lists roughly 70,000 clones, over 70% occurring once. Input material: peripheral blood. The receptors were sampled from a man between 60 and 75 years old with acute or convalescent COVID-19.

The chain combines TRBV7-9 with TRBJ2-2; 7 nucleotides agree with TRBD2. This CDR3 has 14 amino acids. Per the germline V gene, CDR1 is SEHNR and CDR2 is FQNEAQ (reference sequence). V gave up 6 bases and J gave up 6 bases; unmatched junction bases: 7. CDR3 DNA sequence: TGTGCCAGCAGGCCTAGCGGCGGGGCCGGGGAGCTGTTTTTT. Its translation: CASRPSGGAGELFF. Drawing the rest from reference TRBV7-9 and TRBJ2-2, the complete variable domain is DTGVSQNPRHKITKRGQNVTFRCDPISEHNRLYWYRQTLGQGPEFLTYFQNEAQLEKSRLLSDRFSAERPKGSFSTLEIQRTEQGDSAMYLCASRPSGGAGELFFGEGSRLTVL.

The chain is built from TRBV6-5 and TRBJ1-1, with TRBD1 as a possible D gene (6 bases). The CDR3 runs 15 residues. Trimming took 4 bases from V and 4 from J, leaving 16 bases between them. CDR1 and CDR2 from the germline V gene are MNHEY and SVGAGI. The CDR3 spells CASSSTGHLGTEAFF. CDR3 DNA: TGTGCCAGCAGTTCCACGGGACATCTAGGCACTGAAGCTTTCTTT.

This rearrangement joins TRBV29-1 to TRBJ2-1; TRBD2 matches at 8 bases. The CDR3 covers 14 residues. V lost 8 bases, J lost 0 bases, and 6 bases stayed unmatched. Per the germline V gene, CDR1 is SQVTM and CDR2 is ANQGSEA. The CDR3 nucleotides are TGCAGCAATAGCGGGGTCCTCTCCTACAATGAGCAGTTCTTC. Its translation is CSNSGVLSYNEQFF.

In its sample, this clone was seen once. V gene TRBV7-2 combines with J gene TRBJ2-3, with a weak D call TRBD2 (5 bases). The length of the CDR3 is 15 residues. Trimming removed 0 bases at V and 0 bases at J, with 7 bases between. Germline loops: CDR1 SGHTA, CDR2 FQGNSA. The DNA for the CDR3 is TGTGCCAGCAGCTTAGCTGGACTCAGCACAGATACGCAGTATTTT. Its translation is CASSLAGLSTDTQYF.

The CDR3 coding sequence is TGCGCCAGCAGCTTGGGGGGACTAGCGGGAGATGAGCAGTTCTTC. This sequence encodes CASSLGGLAGDEQFF. The chain links TRBV5-1 to TRBJ2-1, with 14 bases identical to TRBD2. V dropped 0 bases and J dropped 8; count of bases not matched to a gene: 1. CDR3 length: 15 residues. Germline assignment: CDR1 SGHRS and CDR2 YFSETQ.

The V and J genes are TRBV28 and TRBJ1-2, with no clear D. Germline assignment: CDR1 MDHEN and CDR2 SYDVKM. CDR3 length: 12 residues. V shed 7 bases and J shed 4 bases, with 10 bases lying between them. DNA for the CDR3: TGTGCCAGCATAGCCCACCCCTATGGCTACACCTTC. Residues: CASIAHPYGYTF.

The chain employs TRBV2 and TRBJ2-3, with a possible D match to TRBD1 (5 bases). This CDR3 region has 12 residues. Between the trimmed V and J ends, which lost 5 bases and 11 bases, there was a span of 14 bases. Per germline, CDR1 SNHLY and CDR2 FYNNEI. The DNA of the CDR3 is TGTGCCAGCAGTCAGGGTTCCGATGGGCAGTATTTT. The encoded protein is CASSQGSDGQYF.

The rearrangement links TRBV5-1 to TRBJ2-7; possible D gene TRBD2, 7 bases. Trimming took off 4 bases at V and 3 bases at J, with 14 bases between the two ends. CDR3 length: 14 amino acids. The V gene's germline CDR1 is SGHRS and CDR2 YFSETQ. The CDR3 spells CASSPAGANYEQYF. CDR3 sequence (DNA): TGCGCCAGCAGCCCTGCGGGGGCCAACTACGAGCAGTACTTC.

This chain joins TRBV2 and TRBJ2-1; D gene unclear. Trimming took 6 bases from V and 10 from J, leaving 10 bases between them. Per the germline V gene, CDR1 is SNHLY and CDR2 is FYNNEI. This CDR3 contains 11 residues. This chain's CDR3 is CASRGLGEQFF. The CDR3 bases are TGTGCCAGCAGGGGTCTCGGGGAGCAGTTCTTC.

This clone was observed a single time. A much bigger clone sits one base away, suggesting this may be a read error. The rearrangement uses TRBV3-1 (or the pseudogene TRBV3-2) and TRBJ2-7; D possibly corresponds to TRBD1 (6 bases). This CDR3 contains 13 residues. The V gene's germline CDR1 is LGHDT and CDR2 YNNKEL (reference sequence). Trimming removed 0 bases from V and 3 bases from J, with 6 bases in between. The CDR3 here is CASSQEQGYEQYF. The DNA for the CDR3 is TGTGCCAGCAGCCAAGAACAGGGCTACGAGCAGTACTTC.

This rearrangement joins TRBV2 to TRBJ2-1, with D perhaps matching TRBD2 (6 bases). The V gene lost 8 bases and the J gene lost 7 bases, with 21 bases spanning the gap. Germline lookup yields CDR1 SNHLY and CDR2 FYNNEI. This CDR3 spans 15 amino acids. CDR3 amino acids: CASYHPGTASNEQFF. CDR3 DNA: TGTGCCAGCTATCATCCCGGGACTGCGTCTAATGAGCAGTTCTTC.

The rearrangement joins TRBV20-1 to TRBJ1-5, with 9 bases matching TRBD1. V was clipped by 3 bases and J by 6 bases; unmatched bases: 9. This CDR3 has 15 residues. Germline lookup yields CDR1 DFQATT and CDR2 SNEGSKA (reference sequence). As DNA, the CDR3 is TGCAGTGCTAGTGAACAGGGGGCTTCAGGTCAGCCCCAGCATTTT. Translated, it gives CSASEQGASGQPQHF.

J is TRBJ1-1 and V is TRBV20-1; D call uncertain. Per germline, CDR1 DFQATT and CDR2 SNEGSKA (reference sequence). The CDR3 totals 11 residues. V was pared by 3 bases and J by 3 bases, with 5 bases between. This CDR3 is CSASADTEAFF. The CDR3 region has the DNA TGCAGTGCTAGTGCCGACACTGAAGCTTTCTTT.

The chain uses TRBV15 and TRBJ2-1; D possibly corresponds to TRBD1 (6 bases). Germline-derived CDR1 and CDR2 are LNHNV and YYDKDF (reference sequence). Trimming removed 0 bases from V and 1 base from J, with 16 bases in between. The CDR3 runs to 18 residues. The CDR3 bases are TGTGCCACCAGCAGAGATCGGGCAGGGGCCACATCCTACAATGAGCAGTTCTTC. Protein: CATSRDRAGATSYNEQFF. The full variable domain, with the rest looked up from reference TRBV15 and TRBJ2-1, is DAMVIQNPRYQVTQFGKPVTLSCSQTLNHNVMYWYQQKSSQAPKLLFHYYDKDFNNEADTPDNFQSRRPNTSFCFLDIRSPGLGDTAMYLCATSRDRAGATSYNEQFFGPGTRLTVL.

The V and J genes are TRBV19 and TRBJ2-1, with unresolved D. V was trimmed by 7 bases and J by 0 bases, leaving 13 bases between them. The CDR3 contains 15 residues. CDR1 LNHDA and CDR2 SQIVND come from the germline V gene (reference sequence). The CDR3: CASNRGTFSYNEQFF. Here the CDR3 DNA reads TGTGCCAGTAATCGCGGAACCTTCTCCTACAATGAGCAGTTCTTC.

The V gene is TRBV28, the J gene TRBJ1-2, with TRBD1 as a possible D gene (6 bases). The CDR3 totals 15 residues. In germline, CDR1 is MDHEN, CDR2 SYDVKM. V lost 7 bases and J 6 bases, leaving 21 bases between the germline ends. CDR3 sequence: CASILTPGGLDGYTF. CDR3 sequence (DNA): TGTGCCAGCATTCTGACACCGGGGGGGCTGGATGGCTACACCTTC.

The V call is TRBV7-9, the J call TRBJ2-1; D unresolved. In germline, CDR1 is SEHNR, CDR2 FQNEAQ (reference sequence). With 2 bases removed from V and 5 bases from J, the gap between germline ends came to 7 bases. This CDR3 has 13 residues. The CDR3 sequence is CASSLSSDNEQFF. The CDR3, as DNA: TGTGCCAGCAGCTTATCGAGTGACAATGAGCAGTTCTTC.

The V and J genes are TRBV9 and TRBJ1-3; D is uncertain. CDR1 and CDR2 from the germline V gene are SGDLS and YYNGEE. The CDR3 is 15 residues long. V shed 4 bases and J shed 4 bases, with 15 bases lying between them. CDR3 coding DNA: TGTGCCAGCAGCCCCATGGGAGGGAAAGGAAACACCATATATTTT. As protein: CASSPMGGKGNTIYF.

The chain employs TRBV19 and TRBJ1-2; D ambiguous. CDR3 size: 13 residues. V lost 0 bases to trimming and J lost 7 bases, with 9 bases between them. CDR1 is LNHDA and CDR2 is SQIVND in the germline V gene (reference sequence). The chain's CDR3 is CASSIDAYSGYTF. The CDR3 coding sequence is TGTGCCAGTAGTATAGATGCGTATAGTGGCTACACCTTC.

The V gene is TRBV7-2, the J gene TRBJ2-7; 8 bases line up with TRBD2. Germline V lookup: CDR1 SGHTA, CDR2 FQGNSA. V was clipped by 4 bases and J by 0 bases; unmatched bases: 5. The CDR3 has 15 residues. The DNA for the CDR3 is TGTGCCAGCAGCTCTCTAGCGGGCAGCTCCTACGAGCAGTACTTC. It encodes CASSSLAGSSYEQYF.

CDR3 DNA: TGTGCCAGCAGCTCGGGACAGTACCTCGGAGATACGCAGTATTTT. It specifies CASSSGQYLGDTQYF. The chain carries TRBV5-4 and TRBJ2-3; 7 bases fit TRBD1. J lost 5 bases, V lost 3 bases, and 9 bases had no gene match. The length of the CDR3 is 15 residues. Germline assignment: CDR1 SGHNT and CDR2 YYREEE (reference sequence).

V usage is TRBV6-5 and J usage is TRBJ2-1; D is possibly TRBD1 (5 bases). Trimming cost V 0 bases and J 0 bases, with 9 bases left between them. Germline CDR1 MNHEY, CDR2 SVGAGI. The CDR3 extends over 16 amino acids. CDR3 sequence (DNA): TGTGCCAGCAGTTACTCGAGACAGCACTCCTACAATGAGCAGTTCTTC. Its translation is CASSYSRQHSYNEQFF.

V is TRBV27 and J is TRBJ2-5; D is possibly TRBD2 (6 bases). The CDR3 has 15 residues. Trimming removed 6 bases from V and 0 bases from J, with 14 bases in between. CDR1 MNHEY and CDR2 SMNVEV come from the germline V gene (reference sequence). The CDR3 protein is CASRVIAAHQETQYF. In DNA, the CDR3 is TGTGCCAGCAGGGTAATAGCGGCACACCAAGAGACCCAGTACTTC.

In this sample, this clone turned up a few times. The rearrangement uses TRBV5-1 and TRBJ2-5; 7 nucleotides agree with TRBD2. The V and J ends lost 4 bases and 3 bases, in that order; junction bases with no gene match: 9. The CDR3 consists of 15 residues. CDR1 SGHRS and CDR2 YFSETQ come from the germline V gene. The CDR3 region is CASSPGGPAKETQYF. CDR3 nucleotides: TGCGCCAGCAGCCCGGGGGGTCCGGCCAAAGAGACCCAGTACTTC.

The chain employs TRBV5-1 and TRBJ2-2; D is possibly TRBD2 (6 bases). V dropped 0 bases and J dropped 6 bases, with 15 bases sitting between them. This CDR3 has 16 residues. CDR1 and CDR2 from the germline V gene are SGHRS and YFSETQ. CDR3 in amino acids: CASSLAGGESSGELFF. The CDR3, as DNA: TGCGCCAGCAGCTTGGCCGGCGGGGAGTCTTCCGGGGAGCTGTTTTTT.